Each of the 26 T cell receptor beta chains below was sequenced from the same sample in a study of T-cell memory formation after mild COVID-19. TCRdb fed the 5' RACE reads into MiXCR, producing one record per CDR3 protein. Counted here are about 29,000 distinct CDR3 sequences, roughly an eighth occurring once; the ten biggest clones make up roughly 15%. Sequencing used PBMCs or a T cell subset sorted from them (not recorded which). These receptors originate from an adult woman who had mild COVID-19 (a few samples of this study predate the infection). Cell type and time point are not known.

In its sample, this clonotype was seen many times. The CDR3 coding sequence is TGTGCCAGCAGTGAGGGAGCCGTTGGGGGCTACAATGAGCAGTTCTTC. It codes for CASSEGAVGGYNEQFF. The chain recombines TRBV6-4 with TRBJ2-1; D possibly matches TRBD1 or TRBD2 (5 bases each). Trimming left V 3 bases short and J 3 bases short, with 15 bases between. The CDR3 consists of 16 residues. In germline, CDR1 is MRHNA, CDR2 SNTAGT.

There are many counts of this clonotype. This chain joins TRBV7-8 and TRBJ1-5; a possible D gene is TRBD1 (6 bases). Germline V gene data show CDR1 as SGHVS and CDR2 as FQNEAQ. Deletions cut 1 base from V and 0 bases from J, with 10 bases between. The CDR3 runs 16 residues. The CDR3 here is CASSLVGQRSNQPQHF. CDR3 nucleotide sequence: TGTGCCAGCAGCTTAGTTGGACAGCGTAGCAATCAGCCCCAGCATTTT. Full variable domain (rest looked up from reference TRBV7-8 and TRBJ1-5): GAGVSQSPRYKVAKRGQDVALRCDPISGHVSLFWYQQALGQGPEFLTYFQNEAQLDKSGLPSDRFFAERPEGSVSTLKIQRTQQEDSAVYLCASSLVGQRSNQPQHFGDGTRLSIL.

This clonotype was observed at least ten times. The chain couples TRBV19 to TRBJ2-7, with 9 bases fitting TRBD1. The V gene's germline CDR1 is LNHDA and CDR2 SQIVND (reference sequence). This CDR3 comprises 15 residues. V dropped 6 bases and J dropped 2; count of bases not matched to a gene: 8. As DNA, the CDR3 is TGTGCCAGTAGGGGAACGGACAGGGGAACCTACGAGCAGTACTTC. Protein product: CASRGTDRGTYEQYF.

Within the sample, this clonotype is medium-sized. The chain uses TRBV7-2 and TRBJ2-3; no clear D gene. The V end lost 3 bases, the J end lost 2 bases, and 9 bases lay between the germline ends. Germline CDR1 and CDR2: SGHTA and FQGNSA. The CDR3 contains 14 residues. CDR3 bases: TGTGCCAGCAGCTTTGGACGGATCACAGATACGCAGTATTTT. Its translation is CASSFGRITDTQYF.

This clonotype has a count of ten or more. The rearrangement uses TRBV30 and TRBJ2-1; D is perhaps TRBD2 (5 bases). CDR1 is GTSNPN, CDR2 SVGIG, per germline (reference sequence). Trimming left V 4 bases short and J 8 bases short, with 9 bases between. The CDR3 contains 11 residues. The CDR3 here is CAWNWRDEQFF. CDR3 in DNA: TGTGCCTGGAATTGGCGGGATGAGCAGTTCTTC.

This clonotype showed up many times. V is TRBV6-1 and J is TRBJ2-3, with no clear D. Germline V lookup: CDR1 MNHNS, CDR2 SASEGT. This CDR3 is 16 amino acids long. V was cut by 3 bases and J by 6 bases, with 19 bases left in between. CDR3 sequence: CASSDPVSPARDTQYF. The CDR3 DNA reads TGTGCCAGCAGTGACCCGGTGAGCCCCGCGAGGGATACGCAGTATTTT.

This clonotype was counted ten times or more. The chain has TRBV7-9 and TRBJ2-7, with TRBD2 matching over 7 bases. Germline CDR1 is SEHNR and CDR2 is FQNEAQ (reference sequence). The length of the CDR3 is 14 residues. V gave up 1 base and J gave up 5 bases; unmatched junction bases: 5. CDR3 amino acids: CASSLVAGADEQYF. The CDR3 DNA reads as TGTGCCAGCAGCTTAGTGGCGGGAGCGGACGAGCAGTACTTC.

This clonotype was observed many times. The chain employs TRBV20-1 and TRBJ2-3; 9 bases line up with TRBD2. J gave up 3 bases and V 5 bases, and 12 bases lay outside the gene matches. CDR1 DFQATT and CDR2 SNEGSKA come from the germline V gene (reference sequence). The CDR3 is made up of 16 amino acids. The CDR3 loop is CSAPSRAGGRTDTQYF. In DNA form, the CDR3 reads TGCAGTGCTCCCTCTCGCGCGGGAGGGAGGACAGATACGCAGTATTTT.

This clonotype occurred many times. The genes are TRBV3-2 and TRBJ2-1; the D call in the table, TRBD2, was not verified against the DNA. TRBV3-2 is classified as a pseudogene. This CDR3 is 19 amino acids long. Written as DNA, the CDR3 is TGTGCCAGCAGCCAAGATGGGCGGCCGGGACTAGGACTTTGCAATGAGCAGTTCTTC. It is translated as CASSQDGRPGLGLCNEQFF.

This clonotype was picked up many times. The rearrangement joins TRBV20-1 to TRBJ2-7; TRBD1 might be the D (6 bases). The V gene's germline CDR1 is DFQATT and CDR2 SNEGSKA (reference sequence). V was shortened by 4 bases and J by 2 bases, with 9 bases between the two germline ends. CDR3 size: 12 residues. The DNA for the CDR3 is TGCAGTGCTAACGACAGGCCCTACGAGCAGTACTTC. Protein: CSANDRPYEQYF.

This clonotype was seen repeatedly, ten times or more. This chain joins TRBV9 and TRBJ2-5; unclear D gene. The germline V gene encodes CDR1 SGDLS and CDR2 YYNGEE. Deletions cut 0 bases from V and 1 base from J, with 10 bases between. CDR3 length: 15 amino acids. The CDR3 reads CASSVGWGIQETQYF. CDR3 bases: TGTGCCAGCAGCGTAGGGTGGGGAATCCAAGAGACCCAGTACTTC.

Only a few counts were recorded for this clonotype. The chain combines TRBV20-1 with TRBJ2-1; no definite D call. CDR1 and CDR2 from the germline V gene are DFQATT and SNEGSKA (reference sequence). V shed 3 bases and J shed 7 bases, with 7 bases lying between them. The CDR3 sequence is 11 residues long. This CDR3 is CSASLRNEQFF. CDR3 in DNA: TGCAGTGCTAGCCTAAGGAATGAGCAGTTCTTC.

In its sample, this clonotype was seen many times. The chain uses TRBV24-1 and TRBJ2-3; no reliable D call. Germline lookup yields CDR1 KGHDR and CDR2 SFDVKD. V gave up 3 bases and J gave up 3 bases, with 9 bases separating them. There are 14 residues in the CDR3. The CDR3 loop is CATSDTLLTDTQYF. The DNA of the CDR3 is TGTGCCACCAGTGATACTTTACTTACAGATACGCAGTATTTT.

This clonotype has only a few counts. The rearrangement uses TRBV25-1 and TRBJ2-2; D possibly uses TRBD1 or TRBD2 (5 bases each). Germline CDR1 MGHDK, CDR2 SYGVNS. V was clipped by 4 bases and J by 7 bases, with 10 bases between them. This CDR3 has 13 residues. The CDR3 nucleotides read TGTGCCAGCAGTGGAGGGGTTATCGGGGAGCTGTTTTTT. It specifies CASSGGVIGELFF.

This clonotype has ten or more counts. CDR3 in amino acids: CASSHPLGQDYEQYF. The CDR3 DNA reads as TGTGCCAGCAGCCATCCGCTGGGACAGGACTACGAGCAGTACTTC. This chain uses TRBV7-9 with TRBJ2-7; the match to TRBD1 covers 8 bases. Trimming cost V 5 bases and J 3 bases; bases outside gene matches: 9. From germline, CDR1 is SEHNR and CDR2 FQNEAQ (reference sequence). CDR3 size: 15 residues.

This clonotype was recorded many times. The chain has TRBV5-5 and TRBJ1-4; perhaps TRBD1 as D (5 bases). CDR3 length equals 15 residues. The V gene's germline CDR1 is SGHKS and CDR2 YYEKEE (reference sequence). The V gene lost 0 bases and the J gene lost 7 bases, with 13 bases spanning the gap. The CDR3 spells CASSLAGGEGEKLFF. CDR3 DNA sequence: TGTGCCAGCAGCTTGGCCGGGGGTGAGGGTGAAAAACTGTTTTTT. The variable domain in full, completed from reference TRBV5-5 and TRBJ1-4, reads DAGVTQSPTHLIKTRGQQVTLRCSPISGHKSVSWYQQVLGQGPQFIFQYYEKEERGRGNFPDRFSARQFPNYSSELNVNALLLGDSALYLCASSLAGGEGEKLFFGSGTQLSVL.

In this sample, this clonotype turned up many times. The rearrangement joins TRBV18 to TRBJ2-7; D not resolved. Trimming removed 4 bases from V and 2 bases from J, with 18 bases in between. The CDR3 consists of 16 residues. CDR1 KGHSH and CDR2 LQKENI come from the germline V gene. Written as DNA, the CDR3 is TGTGCCAGCTCACAATGGTCCAGAGACTCTACCTACGAGCAGTACTTC. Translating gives CASSQWSRDSTYEQYF. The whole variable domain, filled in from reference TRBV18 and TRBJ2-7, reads NAGVMQNPRHLVRRRGQEARLRCSPMKGHSHVYWYRQLPEEGLKFMVYLQKENIIDESGMPKERFSAEFPKEGPSILRIQQVVRGDSAAYFCASSQWSRDSTYEQYFGPGTRLTVT.

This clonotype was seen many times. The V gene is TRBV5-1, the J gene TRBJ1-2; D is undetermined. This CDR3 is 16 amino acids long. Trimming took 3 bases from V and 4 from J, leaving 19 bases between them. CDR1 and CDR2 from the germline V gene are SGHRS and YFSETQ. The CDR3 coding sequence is TGCGCCAGCAGCTCTTTGGAGGCGCTTGGAGGCTATGGCTACACCTTC. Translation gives CASSSLEALGGYGYTF.

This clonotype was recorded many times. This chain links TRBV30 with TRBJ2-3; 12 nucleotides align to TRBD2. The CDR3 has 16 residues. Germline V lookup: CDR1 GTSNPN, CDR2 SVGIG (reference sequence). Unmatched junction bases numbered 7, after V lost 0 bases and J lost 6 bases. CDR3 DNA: TGTGCCTGGAGTGTTCCGCCGGGACTAGCGGGTGATACGCAGTATTTT. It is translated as CAWSVPPGLAGDTQYF.

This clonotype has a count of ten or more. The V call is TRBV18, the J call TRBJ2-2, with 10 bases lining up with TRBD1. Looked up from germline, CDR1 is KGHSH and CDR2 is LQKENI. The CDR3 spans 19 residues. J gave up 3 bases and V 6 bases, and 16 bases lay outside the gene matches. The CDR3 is CASSRYPGQGTFHTGELFF. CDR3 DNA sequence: TGTGCCAGCTCGCGCTACCCGGGACAGGGGACTTTCCACACCGGGGAGCTGTTTTTT.

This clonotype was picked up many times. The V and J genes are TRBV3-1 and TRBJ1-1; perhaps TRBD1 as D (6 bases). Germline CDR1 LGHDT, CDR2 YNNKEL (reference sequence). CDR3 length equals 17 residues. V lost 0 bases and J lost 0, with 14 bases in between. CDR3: CASSQDLTGTMNTEAFF. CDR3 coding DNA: TGTGCCAGCAGCCAAGATCTCACAGGGACGATGAACACTGAAGCTTTCTTT.

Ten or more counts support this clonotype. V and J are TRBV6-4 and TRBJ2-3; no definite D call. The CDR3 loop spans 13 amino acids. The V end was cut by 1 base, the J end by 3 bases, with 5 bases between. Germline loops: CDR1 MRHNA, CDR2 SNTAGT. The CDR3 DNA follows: TGTGCCAGCAGTGACTTGCGAACAGATACGCAGTATTTT. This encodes CASSDLRTDTQYF.

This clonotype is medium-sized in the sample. As DNA, the CDR3 is TGTGCCAGCAGCGTACTGTGGGGGGAGACCCAGTACTTC. Residues: CASSVLWGETQYF. This rearrangement joins TRBV9 to TRBJ2-5, with D tentatively TRBD1 or TRBD2 (5 bases each). CDR3 size: 13 residues. The V gene lost 1 base and the J gene lost 5 bases, with 9 bases spanning the gap. The germline V gene has CDR1 SGDLS and CDR2 YYNGEE.

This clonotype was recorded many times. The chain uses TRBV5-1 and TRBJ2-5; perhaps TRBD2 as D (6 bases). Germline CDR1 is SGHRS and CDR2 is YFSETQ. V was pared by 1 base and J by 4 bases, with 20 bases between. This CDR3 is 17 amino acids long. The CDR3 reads CASSLSGRSGLSETQYF. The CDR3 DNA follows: TGCGCCAGCAGCTTGAGTGGGAGGTCAGGGTTATCAGAGACCCAGTACTTC.

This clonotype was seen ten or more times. CDR3 sequence reads: CAISESRLAGFYEQYF. The CDR3 coding sequence is TGTGCCATCAGTGAGTCAAGACTAGCGGGGTTCTACGAGCAGTACTTC. This chain connects TRBV10-3 to TRBJ2-7, with 11 bases that match TRBD2. With 0 bases clipped from V and 3 bases from J, the junction kept 4 bases outside the gene matches. The CDR3 sequence is 16 residues long. Germline CDR1 is ENHRY and CDR2 is SYGVKD.

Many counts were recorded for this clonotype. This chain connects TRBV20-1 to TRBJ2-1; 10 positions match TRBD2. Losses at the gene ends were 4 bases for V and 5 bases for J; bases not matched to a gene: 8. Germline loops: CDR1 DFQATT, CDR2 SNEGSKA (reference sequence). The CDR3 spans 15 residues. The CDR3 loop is CSATFSGGADNEQFF. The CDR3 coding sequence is TGCAGTGCTACATTCAGCGGGGGGGCAGACAATGAGCAGTTCTTC.